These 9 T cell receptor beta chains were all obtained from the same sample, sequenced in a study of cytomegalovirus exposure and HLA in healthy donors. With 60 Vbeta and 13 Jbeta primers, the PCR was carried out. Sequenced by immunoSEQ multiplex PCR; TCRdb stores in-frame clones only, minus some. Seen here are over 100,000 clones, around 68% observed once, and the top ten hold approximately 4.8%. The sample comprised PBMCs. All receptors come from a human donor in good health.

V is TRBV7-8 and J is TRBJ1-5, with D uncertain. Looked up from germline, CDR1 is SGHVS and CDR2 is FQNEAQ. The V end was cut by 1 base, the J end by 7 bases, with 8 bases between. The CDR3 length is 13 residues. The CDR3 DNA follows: TGTGCCAGCAGCTTAGAGCCGTGGCAGCCCCAGCATTTT. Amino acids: CASSLEPWQPQHF.

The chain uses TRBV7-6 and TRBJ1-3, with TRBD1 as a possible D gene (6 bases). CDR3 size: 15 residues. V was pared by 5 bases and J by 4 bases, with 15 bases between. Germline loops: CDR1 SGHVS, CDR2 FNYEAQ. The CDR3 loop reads CASSLQGERGNTIYF. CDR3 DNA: TGTGCCAGCAGCCTACAGGGTGAAAGGGGAAACACCATATATTTT.

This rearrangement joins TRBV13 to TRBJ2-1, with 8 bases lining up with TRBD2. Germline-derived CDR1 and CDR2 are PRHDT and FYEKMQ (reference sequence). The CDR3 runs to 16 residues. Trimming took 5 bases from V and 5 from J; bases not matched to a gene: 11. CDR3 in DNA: TGTGCCAGCAGCCCCGAGGGAGCGGGAGAGCACAATGAGCAGTTCTTC. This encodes CASSPEGAGEHNEQFF.

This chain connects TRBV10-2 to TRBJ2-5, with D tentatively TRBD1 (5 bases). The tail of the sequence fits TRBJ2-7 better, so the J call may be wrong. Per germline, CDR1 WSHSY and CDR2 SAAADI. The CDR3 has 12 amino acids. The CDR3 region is CASSAQGYEQYF. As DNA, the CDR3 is TGCGCCAGCAGTGCTCAGGGTTACGAGCAGTACTTC.

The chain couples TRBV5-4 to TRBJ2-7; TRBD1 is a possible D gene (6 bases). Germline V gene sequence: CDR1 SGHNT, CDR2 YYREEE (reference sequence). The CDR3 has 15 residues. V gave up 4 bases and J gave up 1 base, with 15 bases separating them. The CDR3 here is CASSITGSGSYEQYF. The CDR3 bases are TGTGCCAGCAGCATCACAGGGAGTGGGTCCTACGAGCAGTACTTC.

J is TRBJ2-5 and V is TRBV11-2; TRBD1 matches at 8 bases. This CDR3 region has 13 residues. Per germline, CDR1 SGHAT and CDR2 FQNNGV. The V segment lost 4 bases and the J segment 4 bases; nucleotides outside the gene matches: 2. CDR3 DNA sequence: TGTGCCAGCAGCTCTGACAGGGGAGAGACCCAGTACTTC. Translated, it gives CASSSDRGETQYF.

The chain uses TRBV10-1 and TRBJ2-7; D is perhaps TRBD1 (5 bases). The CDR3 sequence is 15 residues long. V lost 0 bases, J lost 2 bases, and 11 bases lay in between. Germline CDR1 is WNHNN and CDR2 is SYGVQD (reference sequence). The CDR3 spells CASSESLGRAYEQYF. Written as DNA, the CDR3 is TGCGCCAGCAGTGAGTCTCTTGGCAGGGCCTACGAGCAGTACTTC.

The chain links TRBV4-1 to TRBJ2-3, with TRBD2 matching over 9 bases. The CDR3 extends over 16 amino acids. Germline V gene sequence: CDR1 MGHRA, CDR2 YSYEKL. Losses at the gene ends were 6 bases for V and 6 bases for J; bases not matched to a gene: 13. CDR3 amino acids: CASRGGPGLASDTQYF. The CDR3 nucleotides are TGCGCCAGCAGAGGGGGCCCGGGACTAGCATCGGATACGCAGTATTTT.

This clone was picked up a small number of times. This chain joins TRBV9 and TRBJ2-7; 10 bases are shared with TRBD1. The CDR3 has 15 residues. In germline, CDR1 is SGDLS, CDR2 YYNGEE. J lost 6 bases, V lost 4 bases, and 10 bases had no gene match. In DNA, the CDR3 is TGTGCCAGCAGCCCCACCGGGACAGGGGTTAGCGAGCAGTACTTC. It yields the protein CASSPTGTGVSEQYF.